Following are 16 T cell receptor beta chains from one sample sequenced in a study of glioma-infiltrating T cells after dendritic cell vaccination. Method: immunoSEQ multiplex PCR; TCRdb's copy keeps in-frame clones and lacks some. The data contain about 76,000 clones, about nine tenths of them singletons. Time point reported: after dendritic cell vaccination, including at tumor progression/relapse. This specimen consisted of blood, obtained after dendritic cell vaccination. Receptor source: a human donor with glioblastoma.

The chain joins TRBV10-1 to TRBJ1-2, with D possibly TRBD1 on 6 matching bases. This CDR3 comprises 15 residues. V was cut by 0 bases and J by 5 bases, with 13 bases left in between. The germline V gene encodes CDR1 WNHNN and CDR2 SYGVQD (reference sequence). Here the CDR3 DNA reads TGCGCCAGCAGTGAGTCCTACAGGGTTTGGTATGGCTACACCTTC. It codes for CASSESYRVWYGYTF.

Worth noting for this clone: The sample holds other DNA sequences that translate to the same CDR3. The chain carries TRBV5-1 and TRBJ1-1; D might be TRBD1 (6 bases). Per germline, CDR1 SGHRS and CDR2 YFSETQ. Trimming pared 3 bases from V and 0 bases from J, leaving 9 bases between. The CDR3 loop spans 14 amino acids. DNA of the CDR3: TGCGCCAGCAGCTCGCGGACAGTGAACACTGAAGCTTTCTTT. This codes for CASSSRTVNTEAFF.

This clone has more than one count but fewer than ten. This chain uses TRBV15 with TRBJ1-1; D uncertain. In germline, CDR1 is LNHNV, CDR2 YYDKDF (reference sequence). Deletions cut 3 bases from V and 1 base from J, with 9 bases between. The CDR3 length is 14 residues. The CDR3 DNA sequence: TGTGCCACCAGCAGGCCCGGTCCGAACACTGAAGCTTTCTTT. Translating gives CATSRPGPNTEAFF.

The chain employs TRBV12-5 and TRBJ2-7; tentative D call: TRBD1 (5 bases). V lost 7 bases, J lost 3 bases, and 16 bases lay in between. The CDR3 sequence is 14 residues long. CDR1 LGHNT and CDR2 FRNRAP come from the germline V gene. The CDR3 nucleotides read TGTGCTAGTGCCGAGACAGTTTCTTTCTACGAGCAGTACTTC. Translation gives CASAETVSFYEQYF.

CDR3 residues: CASSPAGINYEQYF. As DNA, the CDR3 is TGCGCCAGCAGCCCAGCCGGGATTAACTACGAGCAGTACTTC. The V call is TRBV4-1, the J call TRBJ2-7; D possibly corresponds to TRBD2 (5 bases). The CDR3 contains 14 residues. Germline V gene data show CDR1 as MGHRA and CDR2 as YSYEKL. The V gene lost 4 bases and the J gene lost 3 bases, with 13 bases spanning the gap.

V and J are TRBV14 and TRBJ2-7, with a tentative D call TRBD2 (6 bases). V was cut by 3 bases and J by 6 bases, with 18 bases left in between. Germline V gives CDR1 SGHDN, CDR2 FVKESK. There are 15 residues in the CDR3. CDR3 DNA: TGTGCCAGCAGCCAGATTGGCGGGGTACTCGTCGAGCAGTACTTC. The encoded protein is CASSQIGGVLVEQYF.

This clone was picked up a small number of times. The rearrangement links TRBV30 to TRBJ1-5; TRBD1 matches at 7 bases. The CDR3 covers 15 residues. V was clipped by 0 bases and J by 5 bases; unmatched bases: 7. From germline, CDR1 is GTSNPN and CDR2 SVGIG (reference sequence). The CDR3 sequence: CAWSVRRQGDQPQHF. The CDR3 DNA reads TGTGCCTGGAGTGTACGGCGACAGGGAGATCAGCCCCAGCATTTT.

The chain combines TRBV18 with TRBJ2-7, with 9 bases that match TRBD1. Unmatched junction bases numbered 5, after V lost 5 bases and J lost 0 bases. The CDR3 consists of 15 residues. The germline V gene has CDR1 KGHSH and CDR2 LQKENI. The CDR3 reads CASSGGTGSSYEQYF. DNA of the CDR3: TGTGCCAGCTCAGGCGGGACAGGGAGCTCCTACGAGCAGTACTTC.

The J gene is TRBJ2-7, the V gene TRBV13; TRBD2 agrees at 7 bases. V trimming: 6 bases; J trimming: 7 bases; junction bases outside the gene matches: 12. This CDR3 spans 14 amino acids. Per the germline V gene, CDR1 is PRHDT and CDR2 is FYEKMQ (reference sequence). The CDR3 DNA sequence: TGTGCCAGCAGTTCAGAGGGCCCGGGAGGAGAGCAGTACTTC. Translating it yields CASSSEGPGGEQYF.

This clone was counted only a few times. This rearrangement joins TRBV28 to TRBJ1-4, with D maybe TRBD1 (6 bases). CDR1 and CDR2 (germline): MDHEN, SYDVKM. There are 16 residues in the CDR3. The V and J ends lost 2 bases and 3 bases respectively, with 13 bases between them. CDR3 sequence (DNA): TGTGCCAGCAGTTTAGCGGGGGCCGGAGCTAATGAAAAACTGTTTTTT. Encoded protein: CASSLAGAGANEKLFF.

The chain carries TRBV19 and TRBJ2-1; D is perhaps TRBD2 (6 bases). CDR3 length: 14 residues. Germline V gives CDR1 LNHDA, CDR2 SQIVND (reference sequence). V gave up 9 bases and J gave up 8 bases, with 20 bases separating them. CDR3 residues: CASLPGGDWDEQFF. The CDR3 DNA follows: TGTGCCAGCCTCCCCGGAGGGGATTGGGATGAGCAGTTCTTC. Full variable domain (outside the CDR3, taken from reference TRBV19 and TRBJ2-1): DGGITQSPKYLFRKEGQNVTLSCEQNLNHDAMYWYRQDPGQGLRLIYYSQIVNDFQKGDIAEGYSVSREKKESFPLTVTSAQKNPTAFYLCASLPGGDWDEQFFGPGTRLTVL.

The chain joins TRBV16 to TRBJ2-3; 11 nucleotides line up with TRBD1. V was pared by 4 bases and J by 5 bases, with 8 bases of the junction left unmatched. The CDR3 runs 16 residues. CDR1 KGHSY and CDR2 FQNENV come from the germline V gene. The CDR3 sequence: CASSPLGQGGEDTQYF. CDR3 DNA sequence: TGTGCCAGCAGCCCCTTGGGACAGGGGGGAGAAGATACGCAGTATTTT.

The chain is built from TRBV18 and TRBJ2-7; perhaps TRBD1 as D (5 bases). V was trimmed by 3 bases and J by 2 bases, leaving 14 bases between them. The germline CDR1 and CDR2 sequences are KGHSH and LQKENI. This CDR3 comprises 15 residues. The DNA for the CDR3 is TGTGCCAGCTCACCCACTCGACAGAGTACCTACGAGCAGTACTTC. Translation gives CASSPTRQSTYEQYF.

V usage is TRBV5-4 and J usage is TRBJ1-1; D is possibly TRBD1 (5 bases). V was pared by 3 bases and J by 1 base, with 10 bases between. Germline V CDR1 and CDR2: SGHNT, YYREEE (reference sequence). The CDR3 has 14 amino acids. The CDR3 reads CASSSLDKNTEAFF. DNA of the CDR3: TGTGCCAGCAGCTCCTTGGACAAGAACACTGAAGCTTTCTTT.

The V and J genes are TRBV5-6 and TRBJ1-4, with 9 bases that match TRBD1. The CDR3 totals 15 residues. CDR1 is SGHDT and CDR2 is YYEEEE in the germline V gene. J was trimmed by 8 bases and V by 5 bases; bases with no gene match: 10. The CDR3 reads CASSSTGGPTEKLFF. The CDR3 DNA reads as TGTGCCAGCAGTAGCACAGGGGGCCCAACGGAAAAACTGTTTTTT.

This chain joins TRBV6-4 and TRBJ2-7; D is undetermined. This CDR3 region has 16 residues. V gave up 0 bases and J gave up 0 bases, with 12 bases separating them. From germline, CDR1 is MRHNA and CDR2 SNTAGT. In DNA, the CDR3 is TGTGCCAGCAGTGACTCCTTGGCAGTATTCTCCTACGAGCAGTACTTC. Translation gives CASSDSLAVFSYEQYF.